What follows are 11 T cell receptor beta chains derived from one specimen sequenced in a study of T cells in localized non-small cell lung cancer. Sequenced by immunoSEQ multiplex PCR; TCRdb stores in-frame clones only, minus some. The sample shows roughly 23,000 clones, approximately 90% of them seen only once. The sequencing here drew on peripheral blood, taken before any cancer treatment. The origin of the receptors is a male donor at least 60 years old with stage I squamous cell lung carcinoma.

The chain carries TRBV5-4 and TRBJ1-1; possible D gene TRBD1, 5 bases. From germline, CDR1 is SGHNT and CDR2 YYREEE (reference sequence). The CDR3 totals 14 residues. V lost 0 bases and J 4 bases, leaving 10 bases between the germline ends. CDR3 in DNA: TGTGCCAGCAGCTTGGGTCGGGGGGGCACTGAAGCTTTCTTT. Amino acid sequence: CASSLGRGGTEAFF.

This sequence joins TRBV7-9 and TRBJ2-3; a possible D gene is TRBD2 (7 bases). The V gene's germline CDR1 is SEHNR and CDR2 FQNEAQ (reference sequence). V lost 0 bases, J lost 5 bases, and 9 bases lay in between. The CDR3 is 14 residues long. CDR3 in DNA: TGTGCCAGCAGCTTAGCGGGGGGGCAAGATACGCAGTATTTT. Amino acid sequence: CASSLAGGQDTQYF.

This rearrangement joins TRBV29-1 to TRBJ1-1; 9 bases map to TRBD1. The junction had 9 bases not matched to a gene; V was cut back by 6 bases and J by 1 base. The CDR3 length is 15 residues. Germline V gene data show CDR1 as SQVTM and CDR2 as ANQGSEA. The CDR3 region has the DNA TGCAGCGTAACATTCCGGGACAGGGCGAACACTGAAGCTTTCTTT. As protein: CSVTFRDRANTEAFF.

The gene calls are TRBV6-1 and TRBJ1-1; D remains unclear. Germline assignment: CDR1 MNHNS and CDR2 SASEGT. The CDR3 runs to 12 residues. Trimming removed 7 bases at V and 4 bases at J, with 10 bases between. The CDR3 reads CASTRVATEAFF. The CDR3 nucleotides are TGTGCCAGCACAAGGGTCGCCACTGAAGCTTTCTTT.

In DNA form, the CDR3 reads TGTGCCAGCAGCTCGACAGGCCTGCTGGGCAATGAGCAGTTCTTC. Its translation: CASSSTGLLGNEQFF. The gene calls are TRBV11-3 and TRBJ2-1; perhaps TRBD1 as D (6 bases). Germline V gene data show CDR1 as SGHNT and CDR2 as YENEEA. The V end lost 4 bases, the J end lost 6 bases, and 16 bases lay between the germline ends. The CDR3 sequence is 15 residues long.

This clone occurred once. CDR3 DNA: TGTGCCAGCAGTTTCTCGCCTCTTGGGGTCCAGAATGGCTACACCTTC. It is translated as CASSFSPLGVQNGYTF. The rearrangement uses TRBV25-1 and TRBJ1-2, with unresolved D. The CDR3 has 16 residues. CDR1 is MGHDK and CDR2 is SYGVNS in the germline V gene. V shed 5 bases and J shed 6 bases, with 22 bases lying between them.

The chain uses TRBV18 and TRBJ1-1; 8 bases align to TRBD1. The junction had 4 bases not matched to a gene; V was cut back by 5 bases and J by 5 bases. This CDR3 is built from 13 residues. Germline CDR1 is KGHSH and CDR2 is LQKENI. CDR3 region: CASSMGQDTEAFF. The CDR3 DNA follows: TGTGCCAGCTCAATGGGACAGGATACTGAAGCTTTCTTT.

This sequence joins TRBV6-1 and TRBJ2-3; 8 nucleotides agree with TRBD2. The J segment lost 1 base and the V segment lost 4 bases, leaving 1 base of the junction unmatched. The CDR3 extends over 14 amino acids. Per the germline V gene, CDR1 is MNHNS and CDR2 is SASEGT. The CDR3 region is CASSAAGGTDTQYF. The CDR3, as DNA: TGTGCCAGCAGTGCAGCGGGGGGCACAGATACGCAGTATTTT.

The chain employs TRBV6-5 and TRBJ2-2, with D uncertain. The CDR3 spans 11 residues. With 6 bases removed from V and 4 bases from J, the gap between germline ends came to 3 bases. The germline V gene encodes CDR1 MNHEY and CDR2 SVGAGI. CDR3 residues: CASRGTGELFF. The CDR3 DNA reads TGTGCCAGCAGAGGCACCGGGGAGCTGTTTTTT.

The V gene is TRBV4-1, the J gene TRBJ2-3; D perhaps matches TRBD2 (7 bases). Trimming removed 5 bases from V and 3 bases from J, with 18 bases in between. The CDR3 is 16 amino acids. CDR1 MGHRA and CDR2 YSYEKL come from the germline V gene. The CDR3 region is CASSGGGGGFTDTQYF. CDR3 sequence (DNA): TGCGCCAGCAGCGGCGGAGGGGGGGGGTTTACAGATACGCAGTATTTT.

V and J are TRBV30 and TRBJ2-5; D gene ambiguous. The CDR3 consists of 12 residues. CDR1 and CDR2 from the germline V gene are GTSNPN and SVGIG (reference sequence). The V end lost 4 bases, the J end lost 1 base, and 7 bases lay between the germline ends. CDR3 in amino acids: CAWNGRQETQYF. CDR3 coding DNA: TGTGCCTGGAATGGCCGCCAAGAGACCCAGTACTTC. Complete variable domain (other parts from reference TRBV30 and TRBJ2-5): SQTIHQWPATLVQPVGSPLSLECTVEGTSNPNLYWYRQAAGRGLQLLFYSVGIGQISSEVPQNLSASRPQDRQFILSSKKLLLSDSGFYLCAWNGRQETQYFGPGTRLLVL.